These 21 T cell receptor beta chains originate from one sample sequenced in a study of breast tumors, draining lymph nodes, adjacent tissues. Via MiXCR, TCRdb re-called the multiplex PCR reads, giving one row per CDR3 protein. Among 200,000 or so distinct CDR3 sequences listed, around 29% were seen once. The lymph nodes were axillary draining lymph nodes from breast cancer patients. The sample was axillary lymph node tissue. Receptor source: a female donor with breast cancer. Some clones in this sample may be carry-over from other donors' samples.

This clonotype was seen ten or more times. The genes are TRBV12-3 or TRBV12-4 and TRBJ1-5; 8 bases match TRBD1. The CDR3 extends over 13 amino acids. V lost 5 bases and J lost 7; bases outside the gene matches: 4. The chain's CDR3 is CASSTTGAQPQHF. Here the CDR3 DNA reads TGTGCCAGCAGTACGACAGGGGCCCAGCCCCAGCATTTT.

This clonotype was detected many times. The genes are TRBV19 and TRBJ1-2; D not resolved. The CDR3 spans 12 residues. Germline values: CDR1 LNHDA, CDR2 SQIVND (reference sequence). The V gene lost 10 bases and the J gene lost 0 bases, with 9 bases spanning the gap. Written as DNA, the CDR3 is TGTGCCACACTTTTAACTAACTATGGCTACACCTTC. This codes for CATLLTNYGYTF.

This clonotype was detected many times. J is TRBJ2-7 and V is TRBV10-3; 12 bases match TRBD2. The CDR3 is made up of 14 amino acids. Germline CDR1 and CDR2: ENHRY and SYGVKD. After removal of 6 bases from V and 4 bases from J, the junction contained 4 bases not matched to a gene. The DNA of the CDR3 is TGTGCCATCAGGGACGGGACTAGCGGGTACGAGCAGTACTTC. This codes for CAIRDGTSGYEQYF.

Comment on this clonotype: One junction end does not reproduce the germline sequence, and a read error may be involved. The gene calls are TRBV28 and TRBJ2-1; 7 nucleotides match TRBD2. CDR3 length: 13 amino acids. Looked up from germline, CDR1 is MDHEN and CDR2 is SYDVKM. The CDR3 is CASSLTSPNGQFF. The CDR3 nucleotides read TGTGCCAGCAGTTTGACTAGCCCCAATGGGCAGTTCTTC.

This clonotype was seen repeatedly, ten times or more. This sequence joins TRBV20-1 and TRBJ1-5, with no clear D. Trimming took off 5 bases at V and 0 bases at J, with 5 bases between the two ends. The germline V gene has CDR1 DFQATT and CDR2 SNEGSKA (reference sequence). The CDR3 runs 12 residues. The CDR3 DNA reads TGCAGTGCTGGGAATAGCAATCAGCCCCAGCATTTT. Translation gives CSAGNSNQPQHF.

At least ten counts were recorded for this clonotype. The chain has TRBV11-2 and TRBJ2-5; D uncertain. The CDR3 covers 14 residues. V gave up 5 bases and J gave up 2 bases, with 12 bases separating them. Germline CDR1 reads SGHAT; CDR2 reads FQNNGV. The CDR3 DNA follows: TGTGCCAGCAGCCGCCGGACGAGACAAGAGACCCAGTACTTC. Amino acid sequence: CASSRRTRQETQYF.

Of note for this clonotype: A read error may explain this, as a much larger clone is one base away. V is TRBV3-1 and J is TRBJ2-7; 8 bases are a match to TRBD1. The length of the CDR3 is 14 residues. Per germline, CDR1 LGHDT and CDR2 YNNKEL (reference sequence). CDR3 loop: CASSRTSDRAEQCF. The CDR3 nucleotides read TGTGCCAGCAGCCGCACCTCGGACAGGGCCGAGCAGTGCTTC.

CDR3 sequence: CASSLNLWDTEAFF. CDR3 DNA: TGTGCCAGCAGCCTAAATTTGTGGGACACTGAAGCTTTCTTT. This rearrangement joins TRBV7-9 to TRBJ1-1; D gene unclear. Trimming stripped 5 bases from V and 3 bases from J, with 13 bases between. The germline gives CDR1 SEHNR, CDR2 FQNEAQ (reference sequence). This CDR3 is 14 amino acids long.

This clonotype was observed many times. Here the CDR3 reads CSASTSGRNEQYF. In DNA form, the CDR3 reads TGCAGTGCTAGTACTAGCGGGAGAAACGAGCAGTACTTC. The rearrangement links TRBV20-1 to TRBJ2-7; 11 bases fit TRBD2. CDR1 is DFQATT, CDR2 SNEGSKA, per germline (reference sequence). The V segment lost 3 bases and the J segment 5 bases; nucleotides outside the gene matches: 3. The CDR3 runs to 13 residues.

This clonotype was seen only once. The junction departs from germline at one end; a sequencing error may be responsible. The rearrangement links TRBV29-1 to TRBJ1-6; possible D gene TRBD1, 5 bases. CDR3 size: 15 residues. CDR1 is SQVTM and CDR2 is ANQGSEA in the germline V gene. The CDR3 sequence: CSVAGQSSYNSPLHF. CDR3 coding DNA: TGCAGCGTTGCCGGACAAAGCTCCTACAATTCACCCCTCCACTTT.

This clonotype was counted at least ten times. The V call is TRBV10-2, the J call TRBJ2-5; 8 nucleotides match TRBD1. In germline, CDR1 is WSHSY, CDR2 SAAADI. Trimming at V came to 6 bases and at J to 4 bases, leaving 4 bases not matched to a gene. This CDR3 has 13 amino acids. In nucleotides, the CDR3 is TGCGCCAGCAGCCGAACAGGGGGAGAGACCCAGTACTTC. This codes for CASSRTGGETQYF.

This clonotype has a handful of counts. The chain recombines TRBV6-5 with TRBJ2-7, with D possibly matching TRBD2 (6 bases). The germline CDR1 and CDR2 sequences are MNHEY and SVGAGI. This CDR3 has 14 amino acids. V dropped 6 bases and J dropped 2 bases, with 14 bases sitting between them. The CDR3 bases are TGTGCCAGCAGCCCTGGGACTTCCCCCTACGAGCAGTACTTC. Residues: CASSPGTSPYEQYF.

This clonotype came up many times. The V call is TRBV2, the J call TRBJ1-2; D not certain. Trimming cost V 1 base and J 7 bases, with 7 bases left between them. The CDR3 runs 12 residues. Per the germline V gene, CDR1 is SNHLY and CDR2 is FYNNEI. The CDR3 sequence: CASSEGQRGYTF. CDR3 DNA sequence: TGTGCCAGCAGTGAAGGGCAGCGTGGCTACACCTTC.

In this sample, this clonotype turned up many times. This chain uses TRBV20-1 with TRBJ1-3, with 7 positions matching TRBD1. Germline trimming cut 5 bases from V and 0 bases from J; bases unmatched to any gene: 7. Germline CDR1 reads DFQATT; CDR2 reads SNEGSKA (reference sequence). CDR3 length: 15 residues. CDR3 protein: CSALGTVPSGNTIYF. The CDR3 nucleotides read TGCAGTGCTCTCGGGACAGTGCCCTCTGGAAACACCATATATTTT.

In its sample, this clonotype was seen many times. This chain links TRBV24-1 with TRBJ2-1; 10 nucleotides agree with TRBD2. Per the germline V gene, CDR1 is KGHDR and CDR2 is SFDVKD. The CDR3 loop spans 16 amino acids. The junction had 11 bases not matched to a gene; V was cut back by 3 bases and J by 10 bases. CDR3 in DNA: TGTGCCACCAGTGATCCCACTAGCGGGATTGGAAGGGAGCAGTTCTTC. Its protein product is CATSDPTSGIGREQFF.

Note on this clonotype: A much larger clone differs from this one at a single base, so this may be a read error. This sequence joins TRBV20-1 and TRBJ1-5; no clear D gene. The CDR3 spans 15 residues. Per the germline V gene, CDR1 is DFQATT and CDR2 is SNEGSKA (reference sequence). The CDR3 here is CGARDPSGGHQPQHF. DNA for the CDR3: TGCGGTGCTAGAGATCCTTCAGGTGGACATCAGCCCCAGCATTTT.

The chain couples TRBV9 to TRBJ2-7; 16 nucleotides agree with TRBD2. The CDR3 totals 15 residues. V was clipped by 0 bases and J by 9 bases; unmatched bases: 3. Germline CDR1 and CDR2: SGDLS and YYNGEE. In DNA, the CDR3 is TGTGCCAGCAGCGTAGATGGGACTAGCGGGAGGGGGCAGTACTTC. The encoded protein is CASSVDGTSGRGQYF.

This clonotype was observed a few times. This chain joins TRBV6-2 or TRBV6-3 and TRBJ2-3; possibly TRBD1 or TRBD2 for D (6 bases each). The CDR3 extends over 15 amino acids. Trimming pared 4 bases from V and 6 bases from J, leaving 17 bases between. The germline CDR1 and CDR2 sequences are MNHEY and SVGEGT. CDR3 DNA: TGTGCCAGCAGTTGGAACACCGCCGGGGGCGATACGCAGTATTTT. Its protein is CASSWNTAGGDTQYF.

CDR3 nucleotide sequence: TGCGCCAGCAGCCCGGGACTAGCGGGAGGCCAGCAGTTCTTC. This encodes CASSPGLAGGQQFF. The rearrangement uses TRBV4-1 and TRBJ2-1; 15 nucleotides align to TRBD2. V lost 4 bases, J lost 11 bases, and 3 bases stayed unmatched. Germline V gene sequence: CDR1 MGHRA, CDR2 YSYEKL. The CDR3 loop spans 14 amino acids.

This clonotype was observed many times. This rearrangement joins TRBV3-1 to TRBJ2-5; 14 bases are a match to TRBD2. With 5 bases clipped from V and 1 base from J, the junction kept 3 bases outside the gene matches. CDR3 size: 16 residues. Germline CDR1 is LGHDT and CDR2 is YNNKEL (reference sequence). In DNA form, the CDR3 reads TGTGCCAGCAGCTTAGGGACTAGCGGGGGCCAAGAGACCCAGTACTTC. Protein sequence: CASSLGTSGGQETQYF.

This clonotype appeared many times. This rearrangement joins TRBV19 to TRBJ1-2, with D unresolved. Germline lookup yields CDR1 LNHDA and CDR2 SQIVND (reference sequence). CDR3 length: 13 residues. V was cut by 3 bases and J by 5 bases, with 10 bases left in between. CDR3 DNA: TGTGCCAGTAGTATGGGTGGCGGGTATGGCTACACCTTC. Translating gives CASSMGGGYGYTF. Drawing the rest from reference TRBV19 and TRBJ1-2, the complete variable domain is DGGITQSPKYLFRKEGQNVTLSCEQNLNHDAMYWYRQDPGQGLRLIYYSQIVNDFQKGDIAEGYSVSREKKESFPLTVTSAQKNPTAFYLCASSMGGGYGYTFGSGTRLTVV.